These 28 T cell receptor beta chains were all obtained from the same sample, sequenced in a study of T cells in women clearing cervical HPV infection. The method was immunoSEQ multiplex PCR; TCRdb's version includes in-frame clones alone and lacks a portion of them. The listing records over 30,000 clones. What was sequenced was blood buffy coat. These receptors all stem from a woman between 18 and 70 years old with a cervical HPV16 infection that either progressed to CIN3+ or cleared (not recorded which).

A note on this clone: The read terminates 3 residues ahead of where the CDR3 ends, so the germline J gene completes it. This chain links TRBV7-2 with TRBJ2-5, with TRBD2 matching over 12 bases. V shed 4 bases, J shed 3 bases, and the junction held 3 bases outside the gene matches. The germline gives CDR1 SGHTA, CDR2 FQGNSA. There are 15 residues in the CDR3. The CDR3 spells CASSYLAGGKETQYF. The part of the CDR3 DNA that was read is TGTGCCAGCAGCTACCTAGCGGGGGGGAAAGAGACC.

CDR3 DNA (partial): TGTGCCAGCAGCGCAACCCCTGGTTTGGCGGGGAGCTCACCA. Translated: CASSATPGLAGSSP. In full, the CDR3 is CASSATPGLAGSSPLFF. The rearrangement links TRBV7-3 to TRBJ1-4, with D unclear. The read ends 3 residues early relative to the CDR3; the germline J gene fills the gap. The CDR3 totals 17 residues. In germline, CDR1 is SGHTA, CDR2 FQGTGA.

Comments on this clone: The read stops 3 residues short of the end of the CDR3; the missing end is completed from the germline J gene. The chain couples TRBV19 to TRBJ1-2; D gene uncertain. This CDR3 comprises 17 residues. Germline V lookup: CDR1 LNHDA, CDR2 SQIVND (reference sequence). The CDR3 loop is CASSSPQAGRVYNDYTF. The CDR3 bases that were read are TGTGCCAGTAGTAGCCCTCAAGCGGGGAGAGTCTACAATGAC. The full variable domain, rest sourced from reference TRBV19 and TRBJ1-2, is DGGITQSPKYLFRKEGQNVTLSCEQNLNHDAMYWYRQDPGQGLRLIYYSQIVNDFQKGDIAEGYSVSREKKESFPLTVTSAQKNPTAFYLCASSSPQAGRVYNDYTFGSGTRLTVV.

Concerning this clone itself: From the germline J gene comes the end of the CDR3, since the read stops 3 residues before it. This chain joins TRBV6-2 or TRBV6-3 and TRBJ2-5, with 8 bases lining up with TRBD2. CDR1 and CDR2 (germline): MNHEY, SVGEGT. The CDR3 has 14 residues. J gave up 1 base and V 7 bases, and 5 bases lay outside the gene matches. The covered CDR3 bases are TGTGCCAGCAACGACCGGGGGGGCCAAGAGACC. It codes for CASNDRGGQET. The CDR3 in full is CASNDRGGQETQYF.

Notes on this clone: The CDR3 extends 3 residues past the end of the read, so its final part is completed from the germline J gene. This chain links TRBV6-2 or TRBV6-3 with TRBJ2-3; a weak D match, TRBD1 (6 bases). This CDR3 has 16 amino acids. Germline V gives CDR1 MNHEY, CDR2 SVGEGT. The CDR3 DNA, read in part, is TGTGCCAGCAGTTACCCTCAGACAGGTAGCAATCAGCCG. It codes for CASSYPQTGSNQP. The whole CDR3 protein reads CASSYPQTGSNQPQYF.

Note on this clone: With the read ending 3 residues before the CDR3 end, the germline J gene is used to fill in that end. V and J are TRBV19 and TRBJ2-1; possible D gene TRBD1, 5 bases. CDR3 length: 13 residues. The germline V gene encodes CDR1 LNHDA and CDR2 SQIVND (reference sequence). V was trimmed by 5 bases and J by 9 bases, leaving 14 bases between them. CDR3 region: CASSAQGTGEQFF. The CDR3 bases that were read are TGTGCCAGTAGTGCCCAGGGTACAGGTGAG.

The covered CDR3 bases are TGTGCCAGCAGTGAAGGATCAGGGGCGGTAGGCTATGGC. As protein: CASSEGSGAVGYG. In full, the CDR3 is CASSEGSGAVGYGYTF. This sequence joins TRBV6-1 and TRBJ1-2, with D tentatively TRBD1 (6 bases). The read is 3 residues too short to cover the CDR3 end, so that end is filled in from the germline J gene. Germline loops: CDR1 MNHNS, CDR2 SASEGT. The CDR3 has 16 residues. Trimming pared 1 base from V and 4 bases from J, leaving 16 bases between.

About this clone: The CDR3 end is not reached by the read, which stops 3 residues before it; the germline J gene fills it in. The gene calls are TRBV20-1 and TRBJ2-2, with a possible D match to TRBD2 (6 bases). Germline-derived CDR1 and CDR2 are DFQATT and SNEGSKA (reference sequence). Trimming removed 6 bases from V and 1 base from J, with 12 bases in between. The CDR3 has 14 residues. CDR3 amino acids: CSAQGLLNTGELFF. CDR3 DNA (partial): TGCAGTGCGCAGGGACTTCTGAACACCGGGGAG.

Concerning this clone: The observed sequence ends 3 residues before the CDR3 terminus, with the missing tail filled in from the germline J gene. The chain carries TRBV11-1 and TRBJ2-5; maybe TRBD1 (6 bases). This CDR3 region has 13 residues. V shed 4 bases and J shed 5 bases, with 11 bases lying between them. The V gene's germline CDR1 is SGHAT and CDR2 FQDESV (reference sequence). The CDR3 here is CASSCRGCETQYF. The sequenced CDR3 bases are TGTGCCAGCAGCTGCAGGGGTTGTGAGACC. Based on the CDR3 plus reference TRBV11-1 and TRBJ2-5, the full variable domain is EAEVAQSPRYKITEKSQAVAFWCDPISGHATLYWYRQILGQGPELLVQFQDESVVDDSQLPKDRFSAERLKGVDSTLKIQPAELGDSAMYLCASSCRGCETQYFGPGTRLLVL.

CDR3 residues: CASSLEDISPLHF. The part of the CDR3 DNA that was read is TGTGCCAGCAGCTTAGAGGACATTTCTCCC. The chain carries TRBV11-2 and TRBJ1-6, with a tentative D call TRBD1 (5 bases). Sequencing ends 3 residues short of the CDR3 end; the germline J gene provides the rest. From germline, CDR1 is SGHAT and CDR2 FQNNGV. The CDR3 runs to 13 residues.

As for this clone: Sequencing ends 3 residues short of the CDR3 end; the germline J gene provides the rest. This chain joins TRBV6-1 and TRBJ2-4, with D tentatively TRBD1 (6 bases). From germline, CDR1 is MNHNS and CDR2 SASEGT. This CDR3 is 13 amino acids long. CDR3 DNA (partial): TGTGCCAGCAGTGGAGTAGGGGGTCAGCCT. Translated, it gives CASSGVGGQP. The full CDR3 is CASSGVGGQPQYF.

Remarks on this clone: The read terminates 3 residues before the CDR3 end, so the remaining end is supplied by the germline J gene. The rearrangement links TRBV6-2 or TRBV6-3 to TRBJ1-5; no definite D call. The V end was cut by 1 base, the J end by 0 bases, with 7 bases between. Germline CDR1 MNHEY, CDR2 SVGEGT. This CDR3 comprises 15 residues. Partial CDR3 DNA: TGTGCCAGCAGTTACTTGTCCCATAGCAATCAGCCC. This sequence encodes CASSYLSHSNQP. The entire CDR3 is CASSYLSHSNQPQHF.

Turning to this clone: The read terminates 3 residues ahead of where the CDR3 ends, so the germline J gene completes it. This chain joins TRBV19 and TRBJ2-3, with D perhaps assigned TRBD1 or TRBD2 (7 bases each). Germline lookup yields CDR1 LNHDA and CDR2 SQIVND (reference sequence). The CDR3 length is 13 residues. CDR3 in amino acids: CARERDSQETQYF. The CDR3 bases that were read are TGTGCCAGGGAGCGGGACAGCCAAGAGACG.

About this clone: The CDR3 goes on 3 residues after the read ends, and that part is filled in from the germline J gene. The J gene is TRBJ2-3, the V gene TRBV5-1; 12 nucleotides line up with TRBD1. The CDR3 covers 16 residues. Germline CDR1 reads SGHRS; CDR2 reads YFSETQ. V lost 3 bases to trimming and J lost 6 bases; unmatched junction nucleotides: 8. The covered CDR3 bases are TGCGCCAGCAGCTCACAGGGACAGGGGGCTCGGGATACG. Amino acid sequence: CASSSQGQGARDT. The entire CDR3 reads CASSSQGQGARDTQYF.

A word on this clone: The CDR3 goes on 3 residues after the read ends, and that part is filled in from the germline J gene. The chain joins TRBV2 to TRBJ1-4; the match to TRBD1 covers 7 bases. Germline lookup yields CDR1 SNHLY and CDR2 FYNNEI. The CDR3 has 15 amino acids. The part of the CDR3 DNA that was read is TGTGCCAGCAGTGCCGGGGGAGGGGGCGGTTCACCA. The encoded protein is CASSAGGGGGSP. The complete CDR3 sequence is CASSAGGGGGSPLFF.

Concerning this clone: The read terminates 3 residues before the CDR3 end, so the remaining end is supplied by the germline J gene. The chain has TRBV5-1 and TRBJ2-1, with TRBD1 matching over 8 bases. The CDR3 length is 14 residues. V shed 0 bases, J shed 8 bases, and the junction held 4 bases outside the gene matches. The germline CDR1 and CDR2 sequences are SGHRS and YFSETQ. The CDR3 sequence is CASSLGQGSDEQFF. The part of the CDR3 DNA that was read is TGCGCCAGCAGCTTGGGACAGGGGAGCGATGAG.

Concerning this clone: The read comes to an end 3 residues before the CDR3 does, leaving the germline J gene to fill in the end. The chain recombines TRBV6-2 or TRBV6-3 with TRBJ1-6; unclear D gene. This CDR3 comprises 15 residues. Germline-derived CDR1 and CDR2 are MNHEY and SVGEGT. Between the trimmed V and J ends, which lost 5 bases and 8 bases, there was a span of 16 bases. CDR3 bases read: TGTGCCAGCAGTAACCTACTACGAACGGATTCACCC. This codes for CASSNLLRTDSP. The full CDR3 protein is CASSNLLRTDSPLHF.

Incomplete CDR3 DNA: TGCAGTGCTAGAGATCAAGGGCTAGCGGGGGGACACGTCACGAAAGATACG. This translates into CSARDQGLAGGHVTKDT. The whole CDR3 sequence reads CSARDQGLAGGHVTKDTQYF. This sequence joins TRBV20-1 and TRBJ2-3; 11 positions match TRBD2. The read ends 3 residues shy of where the CDR3 ends; the end is completed using the germline J gene. With V trimmed by 0 bases and J by 5 bases, 19 bases remained unmatched. The CDR3 runs 20 residues. Germline loops: CDR1 DFQATT, CDR2 SNEGSKA (reference sequence).

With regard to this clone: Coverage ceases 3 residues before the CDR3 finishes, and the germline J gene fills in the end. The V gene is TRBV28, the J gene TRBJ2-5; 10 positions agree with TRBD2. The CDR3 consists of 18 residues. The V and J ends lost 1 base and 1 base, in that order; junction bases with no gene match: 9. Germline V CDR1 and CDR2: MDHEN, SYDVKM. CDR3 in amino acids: CASSLLLAGGIIQETQYF. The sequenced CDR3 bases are TGTGCCAGCAGTTTATTGTTAGCGGGGGGAATAATCCAAGAGACC.

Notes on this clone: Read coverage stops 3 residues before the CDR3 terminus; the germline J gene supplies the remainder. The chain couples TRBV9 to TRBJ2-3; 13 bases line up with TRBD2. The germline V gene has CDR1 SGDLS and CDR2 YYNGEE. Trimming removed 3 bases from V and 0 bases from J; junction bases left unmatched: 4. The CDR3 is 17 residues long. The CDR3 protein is CASSAGLAGSSTDTQYF. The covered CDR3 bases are TGTGCCAGCAGCGCGGGACTAGCGGGGTCTAGCACAGATACG.

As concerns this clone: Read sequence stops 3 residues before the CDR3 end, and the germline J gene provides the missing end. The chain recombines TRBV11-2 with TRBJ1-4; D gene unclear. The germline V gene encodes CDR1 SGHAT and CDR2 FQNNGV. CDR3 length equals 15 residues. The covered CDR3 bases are TGTGCCAGCAGCTTAGAACCGGGGTATAATTCACCA. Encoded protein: CASSLEPGYNSP. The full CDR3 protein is CASSLEPGYNSPLFF.

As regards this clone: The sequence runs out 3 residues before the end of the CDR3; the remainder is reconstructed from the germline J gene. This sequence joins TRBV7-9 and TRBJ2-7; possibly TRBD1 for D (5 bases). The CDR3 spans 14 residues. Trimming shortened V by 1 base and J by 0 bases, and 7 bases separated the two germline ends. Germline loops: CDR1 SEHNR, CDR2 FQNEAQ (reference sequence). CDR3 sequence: CASSLDRSSYEQYF. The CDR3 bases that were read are TGTGCCAGCAGCTTAGACAGGAGCTCCTACGAG.

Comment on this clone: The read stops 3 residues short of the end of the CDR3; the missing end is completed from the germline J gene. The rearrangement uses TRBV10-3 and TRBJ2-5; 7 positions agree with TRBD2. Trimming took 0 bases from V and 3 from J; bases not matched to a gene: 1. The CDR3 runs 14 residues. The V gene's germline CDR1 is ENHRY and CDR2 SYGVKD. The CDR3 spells CAISESGLKETQYF. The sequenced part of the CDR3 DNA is TGTGCCATCAGTGAGTCGGGACTAAAAGAGACC.

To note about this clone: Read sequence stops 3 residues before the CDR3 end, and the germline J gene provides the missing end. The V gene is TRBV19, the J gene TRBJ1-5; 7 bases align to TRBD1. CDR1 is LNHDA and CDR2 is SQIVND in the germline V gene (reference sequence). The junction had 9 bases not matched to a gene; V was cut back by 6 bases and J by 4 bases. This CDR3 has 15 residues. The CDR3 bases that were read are TGTGCCAGTAGCCGGGGCACACAGGGGAATCAGCCC. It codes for CASSRGTQGNQP. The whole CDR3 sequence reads CASSRGTQGNQPQHF.

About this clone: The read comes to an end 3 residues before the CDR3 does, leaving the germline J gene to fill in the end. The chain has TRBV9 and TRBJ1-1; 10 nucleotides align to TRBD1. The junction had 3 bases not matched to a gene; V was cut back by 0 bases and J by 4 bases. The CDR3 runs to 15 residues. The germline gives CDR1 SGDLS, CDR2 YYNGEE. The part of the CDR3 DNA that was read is TGTGCCAGCAGCGTAGGGACAGGGGGGGTCACTGAA. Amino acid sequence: CASSVGTGGVTE. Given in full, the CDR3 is CASSVGTGGVTEAFF.

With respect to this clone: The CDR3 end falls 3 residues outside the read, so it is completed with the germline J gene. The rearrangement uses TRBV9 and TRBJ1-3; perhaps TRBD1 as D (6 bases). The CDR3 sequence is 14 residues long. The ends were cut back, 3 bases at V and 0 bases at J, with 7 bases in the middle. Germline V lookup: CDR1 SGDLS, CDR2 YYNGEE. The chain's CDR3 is CASSGQDSGNTIYF. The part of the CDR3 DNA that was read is TGTGCCAGCAGCGGACAGGACTCTGGAAACACC.

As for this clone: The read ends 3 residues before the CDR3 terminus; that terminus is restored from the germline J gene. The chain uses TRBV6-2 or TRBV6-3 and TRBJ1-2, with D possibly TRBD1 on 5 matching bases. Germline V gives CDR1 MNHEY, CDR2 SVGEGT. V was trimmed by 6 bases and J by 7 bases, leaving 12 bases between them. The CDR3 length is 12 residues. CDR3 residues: CASSRVGGGYTF. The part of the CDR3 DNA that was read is TGTGCCAGCAGCCGAGTCGGGGGTGGC.

This chain's CDR3 is CASSEVGGRGETQYF. The CDR3 bases that were read are TGTGCCAGCAGTGAAGTTGGGGGCCGTGGGGAGACG. The rearrangement uses TRBV6-1 and TRBJ2-3; possible D gene TRBD1, 6 bases. With the read ending 3 residues before the CDR3 end, the germline J gene is used to fill in that end. Germline V gene sequence: CDR1 MNHNS, CDR2 SASEGT. This CDR3 is 15 amino acids long.